The text below deals with one T cell receptor (beta chain). Its antigen is undetermined. Amplification of TCR beta CDR3 regions used RNA transcripts. After a first-round RT-PCR with HTBI primers, a second-round multiplex PCR was run. TCRdb re-called the multiplex PCR reads with MiXCR, one entry per CDR3 protein. The sample lists 240,000 or so distinct CDR3 sequences, 45% to 55% occurring once. CDR1 KGHDR and CDR2 SFDVKD come from the germline V gene. This CDR3 comprises 15 residues. Trimming took off 2 bases at V and 4 bases at J, with 12 bases between the two ends. These data are taken from a study of Graves' ophthalmopathy and Graves' hyperthyroidism. Study conclusions and caveats: Ophthalmopathy progression predictions by the model showed nearly 75% specificity and approximately 70% sensitivity. Blood also contained most of the expanded thyroid clonotypes above 0.001 frequency.

Patients with other autoimmune diseases, uncontrolled infections, pregnancy or lactation were excluded. Orbital computed tomography, thyroid ultrasound, TRAb, serum thyroxine and clinical symptoms formed the basis of diagnosis. The chain carries TRBV24-1 and TRBJ2-3; no clear D. Sequenced sample: peripheral blood. The receptor was derived from an adult man with Graves' ophthalmopathy. The CDR3 sequence is CATSDSRSSADTQYF. The CDR3 coding sequence is TGTGCCACCAGTGATTCACGGAGTTCCGCAGATACGCAGTATTTT.